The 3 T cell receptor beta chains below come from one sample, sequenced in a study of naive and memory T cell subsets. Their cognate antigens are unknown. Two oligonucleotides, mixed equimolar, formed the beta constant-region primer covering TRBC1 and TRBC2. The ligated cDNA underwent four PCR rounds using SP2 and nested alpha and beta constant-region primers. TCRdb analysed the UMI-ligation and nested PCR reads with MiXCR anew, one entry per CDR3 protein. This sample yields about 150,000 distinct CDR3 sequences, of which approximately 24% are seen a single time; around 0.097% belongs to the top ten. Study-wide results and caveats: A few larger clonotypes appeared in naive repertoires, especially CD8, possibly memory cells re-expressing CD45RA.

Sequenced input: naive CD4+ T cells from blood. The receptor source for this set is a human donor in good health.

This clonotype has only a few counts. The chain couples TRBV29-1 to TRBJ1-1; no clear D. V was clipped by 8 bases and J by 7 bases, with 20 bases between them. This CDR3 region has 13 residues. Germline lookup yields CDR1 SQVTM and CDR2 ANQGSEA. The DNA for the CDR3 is TGCAGCACCGGAGGTGACGCCGGCCGTGAAGCTTTCTTT. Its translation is CSTGGDAGREAFF.

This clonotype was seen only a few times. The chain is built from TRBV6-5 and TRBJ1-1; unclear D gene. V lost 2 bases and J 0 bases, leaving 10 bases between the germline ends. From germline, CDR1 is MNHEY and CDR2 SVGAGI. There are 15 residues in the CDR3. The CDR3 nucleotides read TGTGCCAGCAGTTACGGCCTTTCTCTGAACACTGAAGCTTTCTTT. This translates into CASSYGLSLNTEAFF.

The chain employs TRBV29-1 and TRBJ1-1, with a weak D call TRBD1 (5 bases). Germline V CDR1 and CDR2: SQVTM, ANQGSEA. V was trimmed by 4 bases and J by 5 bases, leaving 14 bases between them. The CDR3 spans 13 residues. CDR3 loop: CSVVAGIGTEAFF. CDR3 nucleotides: TGCAGCGTTGTAGCAGGGATTGGGACTGAAGCTTTCTTT.